A selection of T cell receptor beta chains follows, all from one sample in a study of response to subunit inactivated influenza vaccine. TCRdb re-called the RT-PCR reads with MiXCR, one entry per CDR3 protein. Altogether hundreds of thousands of distinct CDR3 sequences are present, about 15% being singletons, with the ten largest covering around 7.3%. Here the sequenced sample was PBMCs from blood, taken roughly 15 days before vaccination. All receptors derive from a man between 50 and 59 years old who received an inactivated influenza vaccine. CDR3s include the opening cysteine and the closing phenylalanine or tryptophan. A D gene is named only where the DNA matches it firmly. Size is omitted from some rows. Given values are once, few, many or a class for expanded clones.

J: TRBJ2-7
D: -
size: -
V: TRBV30
CDR3: CAGRGAGDHYEQYF
DNA: TGTGCGGGAAGGGGGGCAGGGGATCACTACGAGCAGTACTTC

J: TRBJ2-3
D: -
size: few
V: TRBV9
CDR3: CASSPGPTEDTQYF
DNA: TGTGCCAGCAGCCCAGGCCCCACGGAAGATACGCAGTATTTT

J: TRBJ1-5
D: -
size: -
V: TRBV12-3/TRBV12-4
CDR3: CASTIASNQPQHF
DNA: TGTGCCAGCACAATTGCGAGCAATCAGCCCCAGCATTTT

J: TRBJ1-5
D: -
size: -
V: TRBV2
CDR3: CASTAVEGAQPQHF
DNA: TGTGCCAGCACAGCGGTCGAAGGTGCTCAGCCCCAGCATTTT

J: TRBJ2-3
D: -
size: -
V: TRBV20-1
CDR3: CSAEQGTDTQYF
DNA: TGCAGTGCAGAACAGGGTACAGATACGCAGTATTTT

J: TRBJ1-6
D: -
size: -
V: TRBV30
CDR3: CAWSVRTGAWDSPLHF
DNA: TGTGCCTGGAGTGTACGTACGGGGGCTTGGGATTCACCCCTCCACTTT

J: TRBJ2-7
D: TRBD1
size: few
V: TRBV5-1
CDR3: CASRLDRATYEQYF
DNA: TGCGCCAGCAGGTTGGACAGGGCCACCTACGAGCAGTACTTC

J: TRBJ2-1
D: TRBD2
size: few
V: TRBV6-2/TRBV6-3
CDR3: CASRKKLAGVVNEQFF
DNA: TGTGCCAGCAGGAAAAAACTAGCGGGAGTAGTCAATGAGCAGTTCTTC

J: TRBJ2-3
D: -
size: few
V: TRBV19
CDR3: CASTPGHLTTDTQYF
DNA: TGTGCCAGTACCCCGGGACATTTAACCACAGATACGCAGTATTTT

J: TRBJ1-2
D: -
size: many
V: TRBV11-2
CDR3: CASSLDWGNYGYTF
DNA: TGTGCCAGCAGCTTGGACTGGGGAAACTATGGCTACACCTTC

J: TRBJ1-3
D: -
size: -
V: TRBV10-2
CDR3: CASRKLGSSGNTIYF
DNA: TGCGCCAGCAGAAAGCTCGGTAGCTCTGGAAACACCATATATTTT

J: TRBJ2-7
D: -
size: few
V: TRBV5-5
CDR3: CASSYGTKTHEQYF
DNA: TGTGCCAGCAGCTATGGGACGAAAACCCACGAGCAGTACTTC

J: TRBJ2-5
D: -
size: few
V: TRBV7-9
CDR3: CASSFSGKRTQYF
DNA: TGTGCCAGCAGCTTTAGCGGCAAGAGAACCCAGTACTTC

J: TRBJ2-3
D: TRBD2
size: many
V: TRBV5-1
CDR3: CASSFGGGRDTQYF
DNA: TGCGCCAGCAGCTTTGGCGGGGGTCGAGATACGCAGTATTTT

J: TRBJ1-3
D: -
size: few
V: TRBV3-1
CDR3: CASSHRQHSGNTIYF
DNA: TGTGCCAGCAGCCACAGACAGCACTCTGGAAACACCATATATTTT

J: TRBJ2-1
D: -
size: few
V: TRBV19
CDR3: CATGYNEQFF
DNA: TGTGCCACAGGGTACAATGAGCAGTTCTTC

J: TRBJ1-6
D: -
size: many
V: TRBV20-1
CDR3: CSARDLDSDGPHENNSPLHF
DNA: TGCAGTGCTAGAGATCTAGACAGCGATGGTCCTCACGAAAATAATTCACCCCTCCACTTT

J: TRBJ2-7
D: -
size: -
V: TRBV7-6
CDR3: CASSHQDRSPEQYF
DNA: TGTGCCAGCAGTCACCAGGACCGCTCTCCTGAGCAGTACTTC

J: TRBJ2-3
D: TRBD2
size: -
V: TRBV4-1
CDR3: CASSQRRTSGGQGDTQYF
DNA: TGCGCCAGCAGCCAACGGAGGACTAGCGGGGGTCAGGGAGATACGCAGTATTTT

J: TRBJ2-5
D: -
size: -
V: TRBV7-6
CDR3: CASSLFPRGPLRETQYF
DNA: TGTGCCAGCAGCTTATTCCCCCGAGGACCACTAAGAGAGACCCAGTACTTC

J: TRBJ2-2
D: -
size: few
V: TRBV6-2/TRBV6-3
CDR3: CASSRLDSLPNTGELFF
DNA: TGTGCCAGCAGTCGATTAGACAGTTTACCGAACACCGGGGAGCTGTTTTTT

J: TRBJ2-5
D: TRBD2
size: many
V: TRBV29-1
CDR3: CSVSSGETQYF
DNA: TGCAGCGTTTCTAGCGGAGAGACCCAGTACTTC

J: TRBJ2-1
D: -
size: -
V: TRBV5-6
CDR3: CASSLDGGFEQFF
DNA: TGTGCCAGCAGCTTGGATGGGGGCTTTGAGCAGTTCTTC

J: TRBJ2-3
D: TRBD2
size: many
V: TRBV7-6
CDR3: CASSLGTVAGTDTQYF
DNA: TGTGCCAGCAGCTTAGGGACGGTAGCGGGGACAGATACGCAGTATTTT

J: TRBJ2-3
D: TRBD2
size: -
V: TRBV20-1
CDR3: CSSSPAGEGDTQYF
DNA: TGCAGTTCCTCCCCAGCGGGAGAAGGAGATACGCAGTATTTT

J: TRBJ2-1
D: -
size: many
V: TRBV20-1
CDR3: CSARVGTTYNEQFF
DNA: TGCAGTGCTAGAGTCGGGACGACCTACAATGAGCAGTTCTTC

J: TRBJ1-1
D: TRBD1
size: -
V: TRBV29-1
CDR3: CSVRQGTEAFF
DNA: TGCAGCGTTCGACAGGGGACTGAAGCTTTCTTT